The 21 T cell receptor beta chains below all came from one sample that was sequenced in a study of CD8 T cells in ankylosing spondylitis. Overall study findings and caveats: Several highly homologous variants made up a TCR beta motif that seemed to typify ankylosing spondylitis blood.

Their cognate antigens are unknown. One entry per CDR3 protein, called by TCRdb with MiXCR from the 5' RACE reads. Of about 400,000 distinct CDR3 sequences in the sample, around 20% were seen once. Sequencing was done on a sample of blood, either unsorted or a sorted T cell fraction (not recorded which). These TCRs come from a male donor with ankylosing spondylitis.

This clonotype was observed a handful of times. The J gene is TRBJ1-1, the V gene TRBV20-1; D remains ambiguous. The CDR3 totals 13 residues. Germline CDR1 DFQATT, CDR2 SNEGSKA (reference sequence). V lost 6 bases to trimming and J lost 0 bases, with 11 bases between them. The CDR3 sequence is CSASTRLNTEAFF. For the CDR3, the DNA is TGCAGTGCATCGACACGGTTGAACACTGAAGCTTTCTTT.

The sample holds a few counts of this clonotype. The chain is built from TRBV29-1 and TRBJ2-4, with 7 bases fitting TRBD2. Germline V gene data show CDR1 as SQVTM and CDR2 as ANQGSEA. CDR3 size: 14 residues. The V gene end was trimmed by 4 bases and the J gene end by 1 base; junction bases not matched to a gene: 4. CDR3 loop: CSVGVAGAKNIQYF. As DNA, the CDR3 is TGCAGCGTTGGGGTAGCGGGCGCCAAAAACATTCAGTACTTC. The full variable domain, in which reference TRBV29-1 and TRBJ2-4 provide the parts outside the CDR3, is SAVISQKPSRDICQRGTSLTIQCQVDSQVTMMFWYRQQPGQSLTLIATANQGSEATYESGFVIDKFPISRPNLTFSTLTVSNMSPEDSSIYLCSVGVAGAKNIQYFGAGTRLSVL.

This clonotype was counted between two and nine times. This chain joins TRBV7-9 and TRBJ2-2, with D unclear. The CDR3 covers 13 residues. Trimming cost V 1 base and J 7 bases, with 7 bases left between them. From germline, CDR1 is SEHNR and CDR2 FQNEAQ (reference sequence). The CDR3 DNA reads as TGTGCCAGCAGCTTAGGCAGGATCGGGGAGCTGTTTTTT. This codes for CASSLGRIGELFF.

V and J are TRBV3-1 and TRBJ2-3, with D hard to call. This CDR3 spans 14 amino acids. V was cut by 0 bases and J by 3 bases, with 7 bases left in between. Germline CDR1 LGHDT, CDR2 YNNKEL (reference sequence). The CDR3 here is CASSQDQRTDTQYF. The CDR3, as DNA: TGTGCCAGCAGCCAAGATCAGAGGACAGATACGCAGTATTTT.

This chain links TRBV24-1 with TRBJ2-1; 9 nucleotides align to TRBD2. V shed 7 bases, J shed 4 bases, and the junction held 7 bases outside the gene matches. The CDR3 runs to 15 residues. Germline V gives CDR1 KGHDR, CDR2 SFDVKD. CDR3 nucleotide sequence: TGTGCCACCAGCGGGAGTCTAGCGGGGTACAATGAGCAGTTCTTC. As protein: CATSGSLAGYNEQFF.

This chain connects TRBV29-1 to TRBJ2-7; 12 bases are shared with TRBD1. The length of the CDR3 is 14 residues. Germline V CDR1 and CDR2: SQVTM, ANQGSEA. Trimming at V came to 4 bases and at J to 5 bases, leaving 6 bases not matched to a gene. CDR3 loop: CSVGGQGAYDEQYF. The CDR3 DNA reads TGCAGCGTTGGGGGACAGGGGGCGTATGACGAGCAGTACTTC.

This clonotype was found a few times. This chain links TRBV5-1 with TRBJ2-5; D gene uncertain. Germline CDR1 is SGHRS and CDR2 is YFSETQ. The CDR3 length is 15 residues. The V end was cut by 0 bases, the J end by 4 bases, with 13 bases between. CDR3 coding DNA: TGCGCCAGCAGCTTGGGGGGAAGGCGAGGAGAGACCCAGTACTTC. It specifies CASSLGGRRGETQYF.

The V call is TRBV5-1, the J call TRBJ2-3, with D possibly matching TRBD2 (7 bases). This CDR3 contains 17 residues. Trimming stripped 4 bases from V and 2 bases from J, with 20 bases between. In germline, CDR1 is SGHRS, CDR2 YFSETQ. This CDR3 is CASSLEGGASATDTQYF. The CDR3 region has the DNA TGCGCCAGCAGCCTAGAGGGGGGGGCTTCAGCCACAGATACGCAGTATTTT.

The V call is TRBV7-3, the J call TRBJ2-2, with a weak D call TRBD2 (5 bases). CDR3 length: 16 residues. Germline-derived CDR1 and CDR2 are SGHTA and FQGTGA. V was shortened by 1 base and J by 6 bases, with 15 bases between the two germline ends. The CDR3 nucleotides are TGTGCCAGCAGCTTAAATCCGGGATTGGCCGCCGGGGAGCTGTTTTTT. It translates to CASSLNPGLAAGELFF.

This clonotype was seen a handful of times. This chain connects TRBV5-6 to TRBJ1-2; D is undetermined. Germline lookup yields CDR1 SGHDT and CDR2 YYEEEE. V was cut by 0 bases and J by 4 bases, with 16 bases left in between. The CDR3 spans 16 residues. DNA for the CDR3: TGTGCCAGCAGCTTGGCAGCGCTCCCAAGGGCCTATGGCTACACCTTC. It translates to CASSLAALPRAYGYTF.

This clonotype was counted a few times. The chain employs TRBV10-3 and TRBJ2-1, with D perhaps matching TRBD2 (6 bases). CDR1 is ENHRY and CDR2 is SYGVKD in the germline V gene. The CDR3 has 15 amino acids. Trimming removed 5 bases from V and 0 bases from J, with 11 bases in between. Here the CDR3 DNA reads TGTGCCATCAGTATAGCGGCCAGCTCCTACAATGAGCAGTTCTTC. It codes for CAISIAASSYNEQFF.

The sample holds a few counts of this clonotype. The V and J genes are TRBV5-4 and TRBJ2-5; unclear D gene. Germline assignment: CDR1 SGHNT and CDR2 YYREEE (reference sequence). V was cut by 3 bases and J by 5 bases, with 14 bases left in between. CDR3 length equals 14 residues. CDR3 sequence: CASSSSTVRETQYF. The CDR3, as DNA: TGTGCCAGCAGCTCTTCTACCGTGAGGGAGACCCAGTACTTC.

The gene calls are TRBV7-2 and TRBJ2-1; 7 bases line up with TRBD2. Trimming removed 4 bases from V and 6 bases from J; junction bases left unmatched: 15. The CDR3 loop spans 17 amino acids. Looked up from germline, CDR1 is SGHTA and CDR2 is FQGNSA. The CDR3 is CASSSLGSGFGLNEQFF. CDR3 bases: TGTGCCAGCAGCTCCTTGGGTAGCGGGTTTGGTCTCAATGAGCAGTTCTTC.

Many counts were recorded for this clonotype. The chain carries TRBV12-3 or TRBV12-4 and TRBJ2-5; 12 nucleotides align to TRBD2. The CDR3 runs to 15 residues. Trimming removed 3 bases from V and 4 bases from J; junction bases left unmatched: 3. The CDR3 spells CASSFVGLAGETQYF. CDR3 DNA: TGTGCCAGCAGTTTCGTGGGACTAGCGGGAGAGACCCAGTACTTC.

This clonotype was detected a few times. This chain links TRBV12-3 or TRBV12-4 with TRBJ2-1; the D is unclear. The V and J ends lost 3 bases and 8 bases respectively, with 11 bases between them. The CDR3 consists of 13 residues. CDR3 residues: CASSFFGPDEQFF. In DNA, the CDR3 is TGTGCCAGCAGTTTTTTTGGGCCGGATGAGCAGTTCTTC.

This clonotype was observed a few times. The chain combines TRBV6-5 with TRBJ2-1, with 12 bases identical to TRBD2. The V gene's germline CDR1 is MNHEY and CDR2 SVGAGI. J was trimmed by 7 bases and V by 3 bases; bases with no gene match: 7. This CDR3 is 16 amino acids long. Written as DNA, the CDR3 is TGTGCCAGCAGTTATTCCGGGACTAGCGGGCTTAATGAGCAGTTCTTC. It specifies CASSYSGTSGLNEQFF.

A few counts support this clonotype. The chain carries TRBV27 and TRBJ2-1; 11 bases line up with TRBD2. The CDR3 is made up of 16 amino acids. In germline, CDR1 is MNHEY, CDR2 SMNVEV (reference sequence). V was clipped by 7 bases and J by 7 bases; unmatched bases: 12. The CDR3 DNA sequence: TGTGCCAGCACCAAGGTTATAGCGGGAGGGGGGAATGAGCAGTTCTTC. Translated, it gives CASTKVIAGGGNEQFF.

This chain links TRBV29-1 with TRBJ2-7, with D unresolved. The CDR3 runs to 10 residues. Germline V gene lookup returns CDR1 SQVTM and CDR2 ANQGSEA. V was shortened by 8 bases and J by 4 bases, with 9 bases between the two germline ends. The CDR3 is CSPRRYEQYF. The CDR3 DNA is TGCAGCCCCCGGCGGTACGAGCAGTACTTC.

This clonotype appeared many times. V usage is TRBV12-3 or TRBV12-4 and J usage is TRBJ1-5; D is undetermined. The CDR3 consists of 12 residues. Trimming stripped 6 bases from V and 1 base from J, with 4 bases between. The CDR3 DNA reads as TGTGCCAGCAGAGCGAGCAATCAGCCCCAGCATTTT. Its protein product is CASRASNQPQHF.

The V gene is TRBV3-1, the J gene TRBJ2-6, with a weak D call TRBD1 (6 bases). CDR1 LGHDT and CDR2 YNNKEL come from the germline V gene (reference sequence). The CDR3 contains 22 residues. The V end lost 0 bases, the J end lost 0 bases, and 24 bases lay between the germline ends. The DNA of the CDR3 is TGTGCCAGCAGCCAAGAGCGGGCCTTCCCGGGACAAGGGTACTCTGGGGCCAACGTCCTGACTTTC. It specifies CASSQERAFPGQGYSGANVLTF.

Only a few counts were recorded for this clonotype. V usage is TRBV29-1 and J usage is TRBJ1-1; tentative D call: TRBD1 (6 bases). V was clipped by 6 bases and J by 4 bases, with 18 bases between them. Germline V gene lookup returns CDR1 SQVTM and CDR2 ANQGSEA. The CDR3 is made up of 14 amino acids. The CDR3 DNA is TGCAGCGTGAGCGATACAGGGAGGGGCACTGAAGCTTTCTTT. Protein product: CSVSDTGRGTEAFF.